This T cell receptor beta chain was sequenced in a study of blood T cell repertoires in COVID-19. Whole-study context: The cDNA or gDNA used as material had been derived from T cells, B-cell-depleted T cells, or PBMCs.

Trimming cost V 2 bases and J 7 bases; bases outside gene matches: 5. This CDR3 has 13 residues. The germline V gene has CDR1 LNHNV and CDR2 YYDKDF (reference sequence). Authors' analysis steps: By means of reference gene primer amplification, nucleated cell counts were estimated. Method: immunoSEQ multiplex PCR; TCRdb's copy keeps in-frame clones and lacks some. The V and J calls and clone size were taken over from that table, and D and trimming were inferred from the DNA. Of about 120,000 clones listed, 85% are singletons. This sequence originates from a man of 80 years or more with acute or convalescent COVID-19. The rearrangement uses TRBV15 and TRBJ2-7, with 7 nucleotides matching TRBD2. Sequencing was done on a sample of peripheral blood. As DNA, the CDR3 is TGTGCCACCAGCAGACTCCAGGGAGGGGAGCAGTACTTC. It encodes CATSRLQGGEQYF.